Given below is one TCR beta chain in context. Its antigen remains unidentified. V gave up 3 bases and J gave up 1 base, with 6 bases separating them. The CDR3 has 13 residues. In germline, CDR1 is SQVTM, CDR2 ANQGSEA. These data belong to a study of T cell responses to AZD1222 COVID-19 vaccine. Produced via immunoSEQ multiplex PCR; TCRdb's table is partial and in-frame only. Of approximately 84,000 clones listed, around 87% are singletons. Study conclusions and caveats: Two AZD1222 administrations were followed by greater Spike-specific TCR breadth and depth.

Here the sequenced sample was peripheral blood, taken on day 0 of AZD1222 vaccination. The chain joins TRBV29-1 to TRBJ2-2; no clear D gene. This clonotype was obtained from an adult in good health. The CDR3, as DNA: TGCAGCGTTGACCCCATGAACACCGGGGAGCTGTTTTTT. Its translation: CSVDPMNTGELFF.